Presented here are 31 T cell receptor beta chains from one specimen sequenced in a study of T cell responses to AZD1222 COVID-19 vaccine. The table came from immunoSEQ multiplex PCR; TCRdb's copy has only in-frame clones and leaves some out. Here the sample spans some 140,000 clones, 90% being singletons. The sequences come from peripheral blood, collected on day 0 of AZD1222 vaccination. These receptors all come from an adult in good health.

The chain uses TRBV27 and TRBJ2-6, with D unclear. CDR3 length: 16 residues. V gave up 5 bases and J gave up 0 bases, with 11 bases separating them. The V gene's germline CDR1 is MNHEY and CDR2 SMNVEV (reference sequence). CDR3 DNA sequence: TGTGCCAGCAGTCCGACACCGAGCTCTGGGGCCAACGTCCTGACTTTC. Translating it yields CASSPTPSSGANVLTF. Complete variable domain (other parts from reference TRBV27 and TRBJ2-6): EAQVTQNPRYLITVTGKKLTVTCSQNMNHEYMSWYRQDPGLGLRQIYYSMNVEVTDKGDVPEGYKVSRKEKRNFPLILESPSPNQTSLYFCASSPTPSSGANVLTFGAGSRLTVL.

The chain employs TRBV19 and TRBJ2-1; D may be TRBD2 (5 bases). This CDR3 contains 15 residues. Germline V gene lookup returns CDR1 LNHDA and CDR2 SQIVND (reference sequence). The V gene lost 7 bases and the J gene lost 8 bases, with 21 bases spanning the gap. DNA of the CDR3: TGTGCCAGTAAGATCGCGTTCGGAGCCGGGGATGAGCAGTTCTTC. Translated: CASKIAFGAGDEQFF.

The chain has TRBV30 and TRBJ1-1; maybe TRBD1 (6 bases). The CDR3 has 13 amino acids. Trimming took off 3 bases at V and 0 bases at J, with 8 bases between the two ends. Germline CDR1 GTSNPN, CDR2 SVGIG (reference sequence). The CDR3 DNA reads TGTGCCTGGAGGCACAGGGTGAACACTGAAGCTTTCTTT. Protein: CAWRHRVNTEAFF. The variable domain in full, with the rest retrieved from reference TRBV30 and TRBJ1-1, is SQTIHQWPATLVQPVGSPLSLECTVEGTSNPNLYWYRQAAGRGLQLLFYSVGIGQISSEVPQNLSASRPQDRQFILSSKKLLLSDSGFYLCAWRHRVNTEAFFGQGTRLTVV.

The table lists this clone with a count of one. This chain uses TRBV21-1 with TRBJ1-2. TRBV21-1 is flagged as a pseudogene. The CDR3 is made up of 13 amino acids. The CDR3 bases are TGTGCCAGCGGAGGGGCTCTCGGCTATGGCTACACCTTC. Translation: CASGGALGYGYTF.

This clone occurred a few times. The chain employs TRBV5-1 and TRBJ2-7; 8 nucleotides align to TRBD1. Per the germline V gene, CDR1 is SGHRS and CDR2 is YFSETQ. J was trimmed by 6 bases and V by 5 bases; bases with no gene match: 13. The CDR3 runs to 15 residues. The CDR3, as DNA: TGCGCCAGCAGTTTTTCGACAGGGGAGTTGGGCGAGCAGTACTTC. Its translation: CASSFSTGELGEQYF.

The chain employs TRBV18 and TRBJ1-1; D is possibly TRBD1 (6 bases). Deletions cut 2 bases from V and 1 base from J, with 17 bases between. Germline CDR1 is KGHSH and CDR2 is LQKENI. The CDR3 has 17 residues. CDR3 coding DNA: TGTGCCAGCTCACCATCCCCGACAGGTCTCCGGAACACTGAAGCTTTCTTT. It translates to CASSPSPTGLRNTEAFF.

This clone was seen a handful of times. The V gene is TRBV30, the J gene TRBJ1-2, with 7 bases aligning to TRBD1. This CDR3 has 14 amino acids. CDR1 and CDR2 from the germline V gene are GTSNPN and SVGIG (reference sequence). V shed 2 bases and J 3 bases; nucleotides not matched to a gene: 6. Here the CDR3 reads CAWSLTGPHYGYTF. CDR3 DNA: TGTGCCTGGAGTTTGACAGGGCCCCACTATGGCTACACCTTC. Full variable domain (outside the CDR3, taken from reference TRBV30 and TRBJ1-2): SQTIHQWPATLVQPVGSPLSLECTVEGTSNPNLYWYRQAAGRGLQLLFYSVGIGQISSEVPQNLSASRPQDRQFILSSKKLLLSDSGFYLCAWSLTGPHYGYTFGSGTRLTVV.

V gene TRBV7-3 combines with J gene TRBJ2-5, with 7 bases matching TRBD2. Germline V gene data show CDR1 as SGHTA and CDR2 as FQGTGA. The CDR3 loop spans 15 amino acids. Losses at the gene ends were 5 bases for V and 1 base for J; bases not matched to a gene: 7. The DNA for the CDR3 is TGTGCCAGCAGCCCCGGGCTAGCGGTCCAAGAGACCCAGTACTTC. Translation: CASSPGLAVQETQYF.

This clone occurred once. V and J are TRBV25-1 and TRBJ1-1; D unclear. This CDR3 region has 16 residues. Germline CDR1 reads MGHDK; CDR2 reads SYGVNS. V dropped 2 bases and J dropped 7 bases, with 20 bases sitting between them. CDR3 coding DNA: TGTGCCAGCAGTGAAAATGGTGCAGTCGCGATCGGTGAAGCTTTCTTT. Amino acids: CASSENGAVAIGEAFF.

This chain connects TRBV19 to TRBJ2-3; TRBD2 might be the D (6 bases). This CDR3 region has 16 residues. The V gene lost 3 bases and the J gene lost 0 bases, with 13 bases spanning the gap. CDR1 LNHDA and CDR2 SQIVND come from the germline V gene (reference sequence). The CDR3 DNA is TGTGCCAGTAGTATCTCGGCGGGGAGGAGCACAGATACGCAGTATTTT. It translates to CASSISAGRSTDTQYF.

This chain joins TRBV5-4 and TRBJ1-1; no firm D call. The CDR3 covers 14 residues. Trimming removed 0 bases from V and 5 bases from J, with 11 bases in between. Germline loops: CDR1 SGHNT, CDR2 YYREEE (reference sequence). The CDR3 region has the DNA TGTGCCAGCAGCTTGGGGGTAATCGGGACTGAAGCTTTCTTT. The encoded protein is CASSLGVIGTEAFF. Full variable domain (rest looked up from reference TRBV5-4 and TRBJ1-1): ETGVTQSPTHLIKTRGQQVTLRCSSQSGHNTVSWYQQALGQGPQFIFQYYREEENGRGNFPPRFSGLQFPNYSSELNVNALELDDSALYLCASSLGVIGTEAFFGQGTRLTVV.

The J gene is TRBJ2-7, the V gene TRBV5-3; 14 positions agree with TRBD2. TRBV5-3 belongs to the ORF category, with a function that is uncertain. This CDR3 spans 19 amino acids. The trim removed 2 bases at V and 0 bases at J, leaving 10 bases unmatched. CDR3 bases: TGTGCCAGAAGCTTCCCAACGACTAGCGGGAGGGTTGGCTCCTACGAGCAGTACTTC. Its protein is CARSFPTTSGRVGSYEQYF.

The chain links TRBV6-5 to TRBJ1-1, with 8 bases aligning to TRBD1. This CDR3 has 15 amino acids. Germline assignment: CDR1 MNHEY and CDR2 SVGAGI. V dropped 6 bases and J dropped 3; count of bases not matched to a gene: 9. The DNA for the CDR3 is TGTGCCAGCAGGCGTAACAGGGGGTTGGACACTGAAGCTTTCTTT. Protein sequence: CASRRNRGLDTEAFF.

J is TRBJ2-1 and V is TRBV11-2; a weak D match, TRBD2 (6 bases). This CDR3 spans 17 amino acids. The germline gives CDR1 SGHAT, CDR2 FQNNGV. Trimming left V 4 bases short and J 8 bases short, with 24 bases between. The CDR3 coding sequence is TGTGCCAGCAGCTCAGGGAGGACCTTTGGGGTTCGTGATGAGCAGTTCTTC. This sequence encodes CASSSGRTFGVRDEQFF. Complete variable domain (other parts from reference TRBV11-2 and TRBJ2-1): EAGVAQSPRYKIIEKRQSVAFWCNPISGHATLYWYQQILGQGPKLLIQFQNNGVVDDSQLPKDRFSAERLKGVDSTLKIQPAKLEDSAVYLCASSSGRTFGVRDEQFFGPGTRLTVL.

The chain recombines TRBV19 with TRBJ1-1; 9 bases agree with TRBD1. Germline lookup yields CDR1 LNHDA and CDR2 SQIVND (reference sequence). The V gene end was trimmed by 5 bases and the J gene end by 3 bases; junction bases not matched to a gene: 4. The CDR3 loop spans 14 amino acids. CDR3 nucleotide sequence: TGTGCCAGTAGTTTACAGGGGGCTCACACTGAAGCTTTCTTT. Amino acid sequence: CASSLQGAHTEAFF.

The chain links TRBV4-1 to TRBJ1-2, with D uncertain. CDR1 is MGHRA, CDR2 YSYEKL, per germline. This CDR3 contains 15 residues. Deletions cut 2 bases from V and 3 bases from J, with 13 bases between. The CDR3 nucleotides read TGCGCCAGCAGCCAAACCTACGAGGCAGACTATGGCTACACCTTC. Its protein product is CASSQTYEADYGYTF.

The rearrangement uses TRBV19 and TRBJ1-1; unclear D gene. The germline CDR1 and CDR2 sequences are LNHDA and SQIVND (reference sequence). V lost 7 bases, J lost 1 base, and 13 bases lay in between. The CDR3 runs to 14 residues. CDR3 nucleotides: TGTGCCAGTACTGTGACGGGGTCGAACACTGAAGCTTTCTTT. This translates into CASTVTGSNTEAFF.

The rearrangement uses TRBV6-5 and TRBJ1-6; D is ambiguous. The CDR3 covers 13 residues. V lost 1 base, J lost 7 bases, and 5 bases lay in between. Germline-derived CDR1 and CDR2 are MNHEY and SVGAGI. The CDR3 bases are TGTGCCAGCAGTTACTTAGCGAATTCACCCCTCCACTTT. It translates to CASSYLANSPLHF.

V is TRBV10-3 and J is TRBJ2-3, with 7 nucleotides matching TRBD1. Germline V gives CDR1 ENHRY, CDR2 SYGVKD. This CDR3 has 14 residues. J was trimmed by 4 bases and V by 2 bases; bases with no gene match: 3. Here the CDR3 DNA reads TGTGCCATCAGTGAGGACAGGGTTTCAGATACGCAGTATTTT. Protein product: CAISEDRVSDTQYF.

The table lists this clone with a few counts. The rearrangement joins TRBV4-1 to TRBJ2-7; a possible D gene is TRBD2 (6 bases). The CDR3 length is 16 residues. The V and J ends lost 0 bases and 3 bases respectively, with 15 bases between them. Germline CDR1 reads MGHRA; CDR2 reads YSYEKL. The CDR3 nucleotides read TGCGCCAGCAGCCAAGATCACGGGGGACTGGACTACGAGCAGTACTTC. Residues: CASSQDHGGLDYEQYF.

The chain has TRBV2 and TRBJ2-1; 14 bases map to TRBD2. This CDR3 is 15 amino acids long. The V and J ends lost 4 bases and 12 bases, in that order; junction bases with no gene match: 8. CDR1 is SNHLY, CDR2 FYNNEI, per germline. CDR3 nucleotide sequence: TGTGCCAGCAGTGGGCAGGGACTAGCGGGAGCGGTGCAGTTCTTC. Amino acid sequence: CASSGQGLAGAVQFF.

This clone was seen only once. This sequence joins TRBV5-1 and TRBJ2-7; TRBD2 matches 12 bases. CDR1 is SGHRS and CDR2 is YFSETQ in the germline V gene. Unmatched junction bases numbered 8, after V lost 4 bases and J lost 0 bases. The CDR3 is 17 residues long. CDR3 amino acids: CASSKRPSGGASYEQYF. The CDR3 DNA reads TGCGCCAGCAGCAAGAGGCCTAGCGGGGGGGCCTCCTACGAGCAGTACTTC.

CDR3 amino acids: CASSEDSYTEAFF. The CDR3 bases are TGTGCCAGCAGTGAGGACAGTTACACTGAAGCTTTCTTT. The V call is TRBV2, the J call TRBJ1-1, with D possibly matching TRBD1 (6 bases). CDR3 length: 13 residues. In germline, CDR1 is SNHLY, CDR2 FYNNEI. V was cut by 3 bases and J by 3 bases, with 8 bases left in between.

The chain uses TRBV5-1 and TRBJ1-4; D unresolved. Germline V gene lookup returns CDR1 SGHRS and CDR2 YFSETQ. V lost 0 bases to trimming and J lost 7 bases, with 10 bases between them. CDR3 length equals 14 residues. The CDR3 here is CASSLEAGGEKLFF. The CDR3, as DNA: TGCGCCAGCAGCTTGGAGGCAGGAGGTGAAAAACTGTTTTTT. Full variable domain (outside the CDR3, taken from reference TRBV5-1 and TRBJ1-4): KAGVTQTPRYLIKTRGQQVTLSCSPISGHRSVSWYQQTPGQGLQFLFEYFSETQRNKGNFPGRFSGRQFSNSRSEMNVSTLELGDSALYLCASSLEAGGEKLFFGSGTQLSVL.

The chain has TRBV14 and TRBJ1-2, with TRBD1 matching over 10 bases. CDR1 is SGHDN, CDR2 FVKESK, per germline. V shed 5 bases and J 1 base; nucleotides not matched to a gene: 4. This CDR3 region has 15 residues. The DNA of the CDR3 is TGTGCCAGCAGCGGCCGGGACAGGGGTAACTATGGCTACACCTTC. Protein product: CASSGRDRGNYGYTF.

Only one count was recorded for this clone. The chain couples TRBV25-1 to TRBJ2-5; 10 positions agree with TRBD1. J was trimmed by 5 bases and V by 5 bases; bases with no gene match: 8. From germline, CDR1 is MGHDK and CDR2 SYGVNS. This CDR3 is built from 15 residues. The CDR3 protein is CASSLGTGVSETQYF. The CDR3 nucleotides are TGTGCCAGCAGTCTCGGGACAGGGGTTTCGGAGACCCAGTACTTC.

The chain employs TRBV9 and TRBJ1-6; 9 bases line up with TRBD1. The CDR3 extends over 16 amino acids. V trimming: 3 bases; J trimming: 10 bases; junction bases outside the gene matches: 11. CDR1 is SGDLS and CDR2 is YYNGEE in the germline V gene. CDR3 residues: CASSDRGTGKGSPLHF. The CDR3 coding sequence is TGTGCCAGCAGCGACAGAGGGACAGGGAAGGGATCACCCCTCCACTTT. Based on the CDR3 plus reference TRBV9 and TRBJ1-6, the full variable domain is DSGVTQTPKHLITATGQRVTLRCSPRSGDLSVYWYQQSLDQGLQFLIQYYNGEERAKGNILERFSAQQFPDLHSELNLSSLELGDSALYFCASSDRGTGKGSPLHFGNGTRLTVT.

The CDR3 region is CASSSVLTEAFF. The CDR3 DNA follows: TGTGCCAGCAGTTCCGTGTTGACTGAAGCTTTCTTT. The V gene is TRBV28, the J gene TRBJ1-1, with no clear D. The CDR3 totals 12 residues. V was pared by 4 bases and J by 5 bases, with 8 bases between. CDR1 and CDR2 (germline): MDHEN, SYDVKM.

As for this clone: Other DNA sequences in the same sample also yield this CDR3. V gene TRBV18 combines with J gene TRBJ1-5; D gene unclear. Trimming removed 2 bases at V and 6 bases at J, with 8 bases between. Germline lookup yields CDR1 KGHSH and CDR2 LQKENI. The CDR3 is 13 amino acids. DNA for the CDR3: TGTGCCAGCTCACCATCTTCCAGTCAGCCCCAGCATTTT. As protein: CASSPSSSQPQHF. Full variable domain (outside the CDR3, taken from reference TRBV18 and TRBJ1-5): NAGVMQNPRHLVRRRGQEARLRCSPMKGHSHVYWYRQLPEEGLKFMVYLQKENIIDESGMPKERFSAEFPKEGPSILRIQQVVRGDSAAYFCASSPSSSQPQHFGDGTRLSIL.

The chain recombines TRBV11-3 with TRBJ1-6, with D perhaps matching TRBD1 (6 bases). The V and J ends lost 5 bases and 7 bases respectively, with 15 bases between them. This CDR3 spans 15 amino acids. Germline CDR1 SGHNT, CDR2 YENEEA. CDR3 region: CASSPSGGPNSPLHF. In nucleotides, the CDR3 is TGTGCCAGCAGCCCTAGTGGGGGGCCCAATTCACCCCTCCACTTT.

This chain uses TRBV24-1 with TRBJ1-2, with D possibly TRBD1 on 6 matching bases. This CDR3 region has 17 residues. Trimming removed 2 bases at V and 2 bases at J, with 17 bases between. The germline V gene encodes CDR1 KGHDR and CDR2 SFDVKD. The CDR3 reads CATSDSKRTDLNYGYTF. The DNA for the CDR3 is TGTGCCACCAGTGATTCGAAGCGGACAGACCTAAACTATGGCTACACCTTC.